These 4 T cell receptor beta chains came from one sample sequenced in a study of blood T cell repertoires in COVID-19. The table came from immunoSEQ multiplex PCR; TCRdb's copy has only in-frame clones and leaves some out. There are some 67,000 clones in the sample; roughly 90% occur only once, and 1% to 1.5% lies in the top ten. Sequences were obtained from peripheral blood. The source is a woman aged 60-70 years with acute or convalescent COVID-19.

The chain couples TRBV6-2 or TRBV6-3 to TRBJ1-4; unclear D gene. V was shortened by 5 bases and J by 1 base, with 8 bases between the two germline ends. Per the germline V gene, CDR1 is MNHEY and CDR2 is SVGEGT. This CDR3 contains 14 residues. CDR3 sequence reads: CASSRSVTNEKLFF. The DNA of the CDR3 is TGTGCCAGCAGTCGAAGCGTAACTAATGAAAAACTGTTTTTT.

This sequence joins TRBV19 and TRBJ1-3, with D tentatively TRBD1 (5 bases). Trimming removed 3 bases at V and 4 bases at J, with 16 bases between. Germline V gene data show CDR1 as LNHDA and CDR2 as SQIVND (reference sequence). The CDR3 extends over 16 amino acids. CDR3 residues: CASSILWGGGGNTIYF. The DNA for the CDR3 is TGTGCCAGTAGTATTTTGTGGGGGGGTGGAGGAAACACCATATATTTT.

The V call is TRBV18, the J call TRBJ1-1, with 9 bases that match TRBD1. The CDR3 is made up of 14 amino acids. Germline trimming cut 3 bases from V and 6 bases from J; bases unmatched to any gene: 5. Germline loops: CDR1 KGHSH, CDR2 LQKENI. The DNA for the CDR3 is TGTGCCAGCTCACCCGACAGGGGGAATCCTGAAGCTTTCTTT. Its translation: CASSPDRGNPEAFF.

This chain's CDR3 is CASTPIDRNTEAFF. The CDR3 DNA sequence: TGTGCCAGTACTCCAATAGACAGGAACACTGAAGCTTTCTTT. This rearrangement joins TRBV19 to TRBJ1-1, with D possibly being TRBD1 (5 bases). Trimming removed 7 bases at V and 1 base at J, with 13 bases between. The CDR3 is 14 residues long. Germline V CDR1 and CDR2: LNHDA, SQIVND (reference sequence).